This TCR beta chain originates from a study of cytomegalovirus exposure and HLA in healthy donors (dated by TCRdb to 2017 to 2019). With respect to the entire study: An earlier analysis of approximately 640 of the donors reported roughly 270 Gb of sequence data and some 120 million unique TCR beta sequences from some 180 million T cells. Around 320 gigabases of sequencing data and around 87 million unique TCR sequences were included in an early release covering roughly 600 HLA-typed donors. Among the roughly 400 genotyped donors, around 81% belonged to the genetic ancestry cluster associated with self-reported Caucasian donors. The study aimed to test whether cataloging public T cell receptors could reveal signatures of past pathogen exposure. The study profiled the T cell repertoires of under 850 subjects by immunosequencing and related them to cytomegalovirus serostatus. Along with the roughly 710-subject first cohort, a separate validation cohort of approximately 110 different subjects was used. High-throughput TCR immunosequencing, statistical association of individual TCRs with disease status, and machine learning were combined to predict cytomegalovirus infection status. A later analysis re-analyzed previously published TCR beta repertoires from 650 to 800 donors and added high-resolution HLA genotyping to study TCR occurrence patterns. The later analysis used no new phenotypic data to find candidate immune exposures, relying instead on TCR beta sequences and their occurrence across donors. To decide whether each TCR beta V gene segment behaved as functional or pseudogenic, an earlier analysis of some 540 of the donors relied on high-throughput TCR beta sequencing. Donor age, sex, ethnicity and CMV serostatus were compiled together with the repertoire data. A later genetic analysis used genome-wide SNP genotypes for about 60% of the roughly 670 donors, treating that subset as a discovery cohort. Every discovery cohort repertoire had been produced on one sequencing platform. Class I and class II HLA loci were covered by the typing at four-digit resolution. The number of donors typed differed by locus, with roughly 620-640 for A, B, C, DRB1 and DQB1, around 520 for DQA1, about 610 for DPA1, and 400 to 490 for DPB1. Because of strong linkage in the cohort, 5 or 6 DR-DQ haplotypes were treated as single units for association and clustering. Across around 400 genotyped donors of the cohort, an average of approximately 200,000 unique TCR beta nucleotide sequences per donor were sequenced, and 15% to 20% of those sequences were non-productive. The investigation overall reported the following: In an earlier analysis of fewer than 750 of the donors, most TCR beta V segments were observed in productive rearrangements about 87% or about 30% of the time, broadly matching IMGT annotations. Across donors, most TCR sequences were observed very rarely, whereas some public TCRs were present in many individuals. A few of the identified cytomegalovirus-associated TCR beta chains were confirmed in vitro to be specific for cytomegalovirus antigens. The presence/absence analyses assumed that sequencing depth was roughly uniform across donors, and that assumption may not be true. A later genetic analysis associated a missense DCLRE1C variant with V-gene and J-gene trimming of TCR beta chains, and an independent cohort replicated the association. In the study, 164 TCR beta chains were listed as associated with cytomegalovirus. Cytomegalovirus status was reported to be diagnosed by the classifier with high specificity and sensitivity in both the original and validation cohorts. A later genetic analysis reported fewer N-insertions in productive TCRs among donors in an Asian-associated ancestry cluster than the roughly 620-donor mean. The 87-base-pair reads could not distinguish some IMGT-functional V segments, including TRBV6-2 and TRBV6-3, so those segments were excluded. Linkage disequilibrium might explain the correlated functional status among segregating V segments, but an unknown experimental factor could not be excluded. Several of the top co-occurrence clusters appeared to be linked to parvovirus B19, influenza, CMV and Epstein-Barr virus, according to a later analysis. The cohort was sequenced for TCR beta chains only, and without alpha or paired-chain data the features that could be detected were limited. A cluster of highly shared sequence variants was judged likely to be a technical artifact of the sequencing pipeline. Most CMV-associated TCR beta chains appeared to be HLA-restricted in a later analysis, and the HLA associations seemed to be driven largely by CMV exposure. HLA typing was unavailable for some donors at each locus, so association tests used only the typed subset. A later analysis associated about 17,000 TCR beta sequences with specific HLA alleles at a false discovery rate of 0.05. The authors suggested that the approach could potentially be generalized to other disease states and immunological phenotypes. In a later analysis, TCR association rates were found to vary across HLA loci, with the most associated TCRs seen for DRB1 alleles and the fewest for HLA-C alleles. Because counts were too low, seventeen rarely observed V segments, including chromosome 9 orphons, were excluded from the earlier analysis of a few hundred of the donors. Compared with equally common non-associated chains, HLA-associated TCR beta chains in a later analysis were more clonally expanded and had lower generation probabilities. Assigning TCR associations to individual alleles was difficult when HLA alleles, especially DR and DQ, strongly co-occurred. For the cohort, immune exposure information was limited to CMV serostatus. A further reported finding was that TCR beta sequences accurately predicted the HLA-A and HLA-B alleles for most subjects in the first cohort.

The junction carries 20 bases between V and J, which are trimmed by 6 bases and 2 bases respectively. CDR1 and CDR2, looked up from the germline V gene, are MDHEN and SYDVKM. The CDR3 goes from the cysteine to the phenylalanine over 16 residues. Only the CDR3 DNA is retained, 48 bases long and in frame from the first base. The cohort comprised 550 to 700 healthy bone marrow donors. At the time of sampling, every cohort member was nominally healthy, though immune exposures that went unrecorded were likely present. The donor was CMV seropositive and was included in the group of 250 to 300 seropositive cohort members. A peripheral blood sample was collected from each donor, and TCR beta sequencing was performed on peripheral blood mononuclear cells. The Qiagen DNeasy Blood Extraction Kit was used to extract genomic DNA from the blood cell samples. Libraries were built with the immunoSEQ multiplex PCR assay. The multiplex PCR relied on a mix of 60 forward primers for TCR Vbeta segments and 13 reverse primers for TCR Jbeta segments. Amplification of the CDR3 region of rearranged TCR beta genes was performed with a multiplex PCR assay on genomic DNA. The amplified TCR beta libraries were sequenced on the Illumina HiSeq System as 87-base-pair reads. In the authors' own workflow: A later analysis counted about 80 million unique TCR beta chains across the 666 repertoires, and 10 million to 12 million of these chains were shared by at least two donors. A nearest-neighbor algorithm error-corrected the raw reads and collapsed the reads into unique sequences, merging closely related sequences to remove PCR and sequencing errors. Alignment of CDR3 sequences to IMGT reference sequences was used to assign V, D and J gene segments. For a sequence to be retained, at least a six-nucleotide match to both a V gene segment and a J gene segment was required. Rearrangements were called productive when the CDR3 lacked stop codons and stayed in frame with V and J; all others were non-productive. CDR3 was defined according to IMGT convention as the region running from the second conserved V-encoded cysteine to the conserved J-encoded phenylalanine. The earlier analysis of about 570 of the donors excluded any sequence lacking an unambiguous match to a single V gene segment. An earlier analysis of approximately 590 of the donors called V segments functional above 56.7% productive rearrangements and segregating when the between-donor standard deviation exceeded 5%. A statistical classification framework was built to diagnose cytomegalovirus status from the catalog of TCR beta chain sequences. In a later analysis, V and J genes were assigned by comparing TCR nucleotide sequences against IMGT/GENE-DB human TR gene sequences. Using the TCRdist pipeline, a later analysis assigned CDR3 sequences along with most-parsimonious VDJ recombination scenarios. In a later analysis, each TCR beta chain was defined by its CDR3 amino acid sequence together with its V-gene family, and reads without a unique V-gene family were excluded. A later analysis removed 550 to 700 highly shared, low-generation-probability nucleotide sequences to deal with suspected cross-contamination and a sequencing artifact. For each public chain, a later analysis derived a clonal expansion index from normalized ranks of inferred template counts within each repertoire. In a later analysis, generation probabilities were computed with a VDJ recombination model fitted to out-of-frame rearrangements, and the resulting probabilities were checked against IGoR. In a later analysis, TCR-TCR, TCR-HLA and TCR-CMV co-occurrence was scored with hypergeometric tests, and a repertoire-size bias correction was applied to TCR pairs. To estimate false discovery rates, a later analysis permuted the HLA or CMV assignments 20 times. A later analysis grouped co-occurring TCRs with DBSCAN, adding TCRdist sequence similarity when clustering within HLA-allele-positive subsets. For co-occurrence clustering, repertoires with fewer than 30,000 or more than 120,000 public chains were excluded, along with a handful of repertoires with anomalous nucleotide sharing. Entries here come from immuneACCESS through TCRdb and include only in-frame sequences with V and J called. Some clones fail to appear in such tables; in the studies checked, an unresolved V gene covers under half of the shortfall, and the cause of the remainder is unknown. V, J and clone size are taken as reported in that table, and D and trimming were inferred from the DNA itself. Within this sample are approximately 76,000 clones, with over 60% of them counted one time only. The ten largest clones represent 15% to 20% of the sample.

Points on this clone: Its antigen is still unknown. Base qualities were left out, and no much larger clone turns up one base away.

The chain is made from TRBV28 and TRBJ2-7; the D gene is perhaps TRBD1, on 5 matching bases. The receptor was derived from a woman in her forties in good health and CMV-seropositive. The specimen sequenced was PBMCs. The encoded CDR3 is CASRTVPLRGPYEQYF. Read as DNA, the sequence is TGTGCCAGCAGAACGGTTCCTCTTAGGGGCCCCTACGAGCAGTACTTC.